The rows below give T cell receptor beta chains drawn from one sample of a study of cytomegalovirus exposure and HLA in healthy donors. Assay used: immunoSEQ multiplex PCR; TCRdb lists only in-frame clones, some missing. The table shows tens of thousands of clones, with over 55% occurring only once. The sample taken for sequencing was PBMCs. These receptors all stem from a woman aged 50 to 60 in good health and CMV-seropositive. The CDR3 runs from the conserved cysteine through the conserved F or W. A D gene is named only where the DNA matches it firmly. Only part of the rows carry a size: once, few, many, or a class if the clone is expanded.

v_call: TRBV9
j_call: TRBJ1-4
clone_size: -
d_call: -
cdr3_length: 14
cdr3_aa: CASSQRATNEKLFF
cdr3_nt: TGTGCCAGCAGTCAGCGGGCGACTAATGAAAAACTGTTTTTT

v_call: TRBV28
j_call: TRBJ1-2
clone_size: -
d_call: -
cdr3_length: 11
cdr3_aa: CASSFAYGYTF
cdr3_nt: TGTGCCAGCAGTTTCGCGTATGGCTACACCTTC

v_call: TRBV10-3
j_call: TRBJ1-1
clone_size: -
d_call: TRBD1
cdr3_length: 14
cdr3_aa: CAISESRDRGEAFF
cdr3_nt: TGTGCCATCAGTGAGTCTCGCGACAGGGGTGAAGCTTTCTTT

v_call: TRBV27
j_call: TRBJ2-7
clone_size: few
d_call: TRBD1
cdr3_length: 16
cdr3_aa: CASSFKSAGGYYEQYF
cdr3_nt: TGTGCCAGCAGCTTTAAATCGGCAGGGGGATACTACGAGCAGTACTTC

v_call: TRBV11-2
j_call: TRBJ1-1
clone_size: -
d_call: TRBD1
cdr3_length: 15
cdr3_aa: CASSPGGQGGLEAFF
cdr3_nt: TGTGCCAGCAGCCCGGGGGGACAGGGGGGTCTTGAGGCTTTCTTT

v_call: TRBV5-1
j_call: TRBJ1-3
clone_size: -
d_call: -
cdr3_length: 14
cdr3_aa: CASSLLGTSGNIYF
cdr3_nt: TGCGCCAGCAGCTTACTAGGCACCTCTGGAAACATATATTTT

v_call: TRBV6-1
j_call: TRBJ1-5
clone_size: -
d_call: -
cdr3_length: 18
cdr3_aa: CASSERIQGWGSNQPQHF
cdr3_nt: TGTGCCAGCAGTGAACGAATCCAGGGGTGGGGTAGCAATCAGCCCCAGCATTTT

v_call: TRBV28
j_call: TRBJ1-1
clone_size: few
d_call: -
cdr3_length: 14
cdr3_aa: CASSLRGPNTEAFF
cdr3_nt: TGTGCCAGCAGTCTAAGGGGCCCGAACACTGAAGCTTTCTTT

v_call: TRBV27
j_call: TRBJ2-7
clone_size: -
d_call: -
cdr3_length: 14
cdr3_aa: CASSSRIQGYEQYF
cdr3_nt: TGTGCCAGCAGTTCCAGAATACAGGGATACGAGCAGTACTTC

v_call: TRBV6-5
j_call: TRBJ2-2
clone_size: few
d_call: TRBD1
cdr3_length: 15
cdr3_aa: CASRTGGNQGGELFF
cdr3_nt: TGTGCCAGCAGAACAGGGGGGAATCAAGGCGGGGAGCTGTTTTTT

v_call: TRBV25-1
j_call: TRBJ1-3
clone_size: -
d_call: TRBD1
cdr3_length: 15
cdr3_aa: CASSLTGGFGNTIYF
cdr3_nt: TGTGCCAGCAGTTTGACAGGGGGCTTTGGAAACACCATATATTTT

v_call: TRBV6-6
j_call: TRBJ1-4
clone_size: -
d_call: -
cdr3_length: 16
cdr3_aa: CASSLVRAAVNEKLFF
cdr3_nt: TGTGCCAGCAGTTTAGTTAGGGCAGCGGTTAATGAAAAACTGTTTTTT

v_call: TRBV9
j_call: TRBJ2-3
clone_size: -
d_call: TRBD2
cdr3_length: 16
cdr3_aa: CASSEGTSGFTDTQYF
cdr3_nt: TGTGCCAGCAGCGAGGGGACTAGCGGCTTCACAGATACGCAGTATTTT

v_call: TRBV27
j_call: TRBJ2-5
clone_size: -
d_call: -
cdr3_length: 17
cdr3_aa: CASSLLTPPGYQETQYF
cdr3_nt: TGTGCCAGCAGTCTCCTAACCCCCCCGGGTTACCAAGAGACCCAGTACTTC

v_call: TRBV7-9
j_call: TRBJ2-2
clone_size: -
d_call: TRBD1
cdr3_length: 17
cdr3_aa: CASSRTGRARHTGELFF
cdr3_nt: TGTGCCAGCAGCAGGACAGGGCGCGCTCGTCACACCGGGGAGCTGTTTTTT

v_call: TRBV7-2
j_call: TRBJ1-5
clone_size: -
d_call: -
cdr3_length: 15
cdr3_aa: CASSLVWGGIQPQHF
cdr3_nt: TGTGCCAGCAGCTTAGTGTGGGGGGGAATTCAGCCCCAGCATTTT

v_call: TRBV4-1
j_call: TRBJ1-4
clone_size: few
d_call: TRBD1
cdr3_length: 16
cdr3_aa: CASSHDPTGDLEKLFF
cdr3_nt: TGCGCCAGCAGCCATGACCCGACAGGGGATCTTGAAAAACTGTTTTTT

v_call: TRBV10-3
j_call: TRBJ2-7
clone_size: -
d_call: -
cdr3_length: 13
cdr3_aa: CAISDGSSYEQYF
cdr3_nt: TGTGCCATCAGTGACGGTAGCTCCTACGAGCAGTACTTC

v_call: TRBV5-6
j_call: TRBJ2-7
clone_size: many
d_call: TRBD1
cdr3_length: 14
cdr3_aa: CASSLGTGEREQYF
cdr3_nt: TGTGCCAGCAGCTTGGGGACAGGGGAGCGCGAGCAGTACTTC

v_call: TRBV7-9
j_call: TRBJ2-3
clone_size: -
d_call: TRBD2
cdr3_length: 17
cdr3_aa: CASSYASSSGGTDTQYF
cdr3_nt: TGTGCCAGCAGCTACGCCTCTTCTAGCGGGGGTACAGATACGCAGTATTTT

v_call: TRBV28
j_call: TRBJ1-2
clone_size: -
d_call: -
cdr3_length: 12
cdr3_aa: CASSIQYSGYTF
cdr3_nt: TGTGCCAGCAGCATCCAGTATTCTGGCTACACCTTC

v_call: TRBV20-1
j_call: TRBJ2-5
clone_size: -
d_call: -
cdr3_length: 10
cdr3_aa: CSAIEETQYF
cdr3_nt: TGCAGTGCGATAGAAGAGACCCAGTACTTC

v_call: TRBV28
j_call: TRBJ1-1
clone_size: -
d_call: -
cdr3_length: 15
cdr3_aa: CASSPGGVGDTEAFF
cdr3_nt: TGTGCCAGCAGTCCCGGGGGGGTTGGGGACACTGAAGCTTTCTTT

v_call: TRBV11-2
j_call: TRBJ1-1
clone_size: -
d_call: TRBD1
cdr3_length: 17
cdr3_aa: CASSSPPGGQGGREAFF
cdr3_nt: TGTGCCAGCAGCTCGCCCCCAGGAGGACAGGGGGGTAGGGAAGCTTTCTTT

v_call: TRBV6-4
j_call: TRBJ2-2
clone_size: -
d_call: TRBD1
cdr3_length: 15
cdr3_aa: CASSDQTGESGELFF
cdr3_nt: TGTGCCAGCAGTGACCAGACAGGGGAGAGCGGGGAGCTGTTTTTT

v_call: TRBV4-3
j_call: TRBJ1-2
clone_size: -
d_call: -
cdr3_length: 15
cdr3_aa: CASSQDKGHPFGYTF
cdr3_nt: TGCGCCAGCAGCCAAGATAAGGGGCATCCTTTTGGCTACACCTTC

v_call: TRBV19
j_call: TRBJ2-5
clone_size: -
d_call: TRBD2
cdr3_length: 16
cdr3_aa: CASSMGVGLGLETQYF
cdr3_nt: TGTGCCAGTAGTATGGGGGTAGGACTAGGACTAGAGACCCAGTACTTC

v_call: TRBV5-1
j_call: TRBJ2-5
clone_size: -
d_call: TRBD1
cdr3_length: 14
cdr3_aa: CASSLGQTGETQYF
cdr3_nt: TGCGCCAGCAGCTTGGGTCAGACAGGGGAGACCCAGTACTTC

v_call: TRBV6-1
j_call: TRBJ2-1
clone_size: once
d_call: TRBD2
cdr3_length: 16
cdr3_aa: CASSEGAGTSYNEQFF
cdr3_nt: TGTGCCAGCAGTGAAGGGGCCGGGACTAGTTACAATGAGCAGTTCTTC

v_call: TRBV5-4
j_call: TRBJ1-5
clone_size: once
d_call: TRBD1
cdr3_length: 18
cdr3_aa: CASSDDTGAEYSNQPQHF
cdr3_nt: TGTGCCAGCAGCGATGACACAGGGGCGGAGTATAGCAATCAGCCCCAGCATTTT

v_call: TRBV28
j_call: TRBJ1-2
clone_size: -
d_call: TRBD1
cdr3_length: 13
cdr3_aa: CASSISRTGGYTF
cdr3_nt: TGTGCCAGCAGCATTTCAAGGACAGGAGGCTACACCTTC

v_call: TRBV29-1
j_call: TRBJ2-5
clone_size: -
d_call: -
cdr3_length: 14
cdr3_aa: CSVEPQGNQETQYF
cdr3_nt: TGCAGCGTTGAACCCCAGGGAAACCAAGAGACCCAGTACTTC

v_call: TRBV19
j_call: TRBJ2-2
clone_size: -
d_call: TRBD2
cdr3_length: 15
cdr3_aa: CASTGLAGGRGELFF
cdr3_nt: TGTGCCAGTACCGGACTAGCGGGGGGGCGTGGGGAGCTGTTTTTT

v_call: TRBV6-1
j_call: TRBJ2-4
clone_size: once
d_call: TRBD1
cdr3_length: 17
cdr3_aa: CASSEARTGVAKNIQYF
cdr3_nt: TGTGCCAGCAGTGAAGCGCGAACAGGGGTAGCCAAAAACATTCAGTACTTC

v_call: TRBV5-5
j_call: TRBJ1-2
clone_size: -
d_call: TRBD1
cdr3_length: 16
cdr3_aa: CASSLNRRAGGLGYTF
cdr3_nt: TGTGCCAGCAGCTTAAATCGAAGGGCAGGGGGCTTAGGCTACACCTTC

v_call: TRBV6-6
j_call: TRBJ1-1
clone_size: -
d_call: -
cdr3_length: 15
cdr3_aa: CASSYGAVMNTEAFF
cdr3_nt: TGTGCCAGCAGTTACGGAGCCGTAATGAACACTGAAGCTTTCTTT

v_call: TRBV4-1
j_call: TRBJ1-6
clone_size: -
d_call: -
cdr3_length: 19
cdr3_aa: CASSQDHRGLSSYNSPLHF
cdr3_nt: TGCGCCAGCAGCCAAGATCATAGGGGTCTCAGCTCCTATAATTCACCCCTCCACTTT

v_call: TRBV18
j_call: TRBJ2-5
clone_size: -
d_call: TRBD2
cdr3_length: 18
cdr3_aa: CASSPLASGGTSQETQYF
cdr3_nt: TGTGCCAGCTCACCATTGGCTAGCGGGGGGACCTCCCAAGAGACCCAGTACTTC

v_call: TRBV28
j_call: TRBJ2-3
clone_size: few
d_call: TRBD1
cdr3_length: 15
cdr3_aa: CASSQSTGGLDTQYF
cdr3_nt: TGTGCCAGCAGTCAATCTACAGGGGGCCTAGATACGCAGTATTTT

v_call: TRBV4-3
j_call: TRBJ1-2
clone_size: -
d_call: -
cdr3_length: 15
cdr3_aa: CASSQDLGADYGYTF
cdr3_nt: TGCGCCAGCAGCCAAGATCTGGGGGCGGACTATGGCTACACCTTC

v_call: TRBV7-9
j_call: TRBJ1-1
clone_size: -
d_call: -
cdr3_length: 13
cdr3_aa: CASSLGGSTEAFF
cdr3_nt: TGTGCCAGCAGCTTGGGGGGGTCCACTGAAGCTTTCTTT